This T cell receptor beta chain is from a study of human thymus T cells. With V trimmed by 5 bases and J by 2 bases, 5 bases remained unmatched. CDR3 size: 14 residues. In germline, CDR1 is SGHNT, CDR2 YENEEA. During corrective heart surgery, resections were taken, and the thymus tissue came from them. Healthy Finnish infants undergoing corrective surgery for congenital heart defects were the donors. The data were produced by immunoSEQ multiplex PCR, yet TCRdb's version contains in-frame clones alone and is incomplete. The data show some 130,000 clones, with around 94% seen just once and around 0.025% held by the top ten. General study points: Thymic and blood repertoires showed apparently biased V and J gene usage. Thymic repertoires of unrelated individuals were reported in related research to overlap highly.

Details on this clone: Antigen unknown.

The chain is built from TRBV11-3 and TRBJ2-5; 7 positions match TRBD1. The sequencing sample was made of thymus tissue. The clonotype was recovered from a boy in the first two years of life with a congenital heart defect but otherwise immunologically healthy. The DNA of the CDR3 is TGTGCCAGCAGCCCCTCACAGGGGCAAGAGACCCAGTACTTC. Its protein is CASSPSQGQETQYF. The whole variable domain, filled in from reference TRBV11-3 and TRBJ2-5, reads EAGVVQSPRYKIIEKKQPVAFWCNPISGHNTLYWYLQNLGQGPELLIRYENEEAVDDSQLPKDRFSAERLKGVDSTLKIQPAELGDSAVYLCASSPSQGQETQYFGPGTRLLVL.